This TCR beta chain emerged from a study of Graves' ophthalmopathy and Graves' hyperthyroidism. General observations from the study: Progression of ophthalmopathy was predicted by the model with less than 71% sensitivity and 72% to 85% specificity.

Researchers took RNA transcripts and amplified TCR beta CDR3 regions from them. The workflow started with a first-round RT-PCR run with HTBI primers and then moved on to a second-round multiplex PCR. In TCRdb, the multiplex PCR reads were re-called with MiXCR into one record per CDR3 protein. The repertoire includes approximately 380,000 distinct CDR3 sequences, about 21% of them detected once, and around 3.2% sits in the top ten. Trimming removed 0 bases from V and 4 bases from J, with 9 bases in between. CDR1 is MNHEY, CDR2 SVGAGI, per germline. This CDR3 region has 14 residues. This clonotype occurred many times. What it binds is not known.

Sequenced sample: peripheral blood. This TCR derives from a woman aged 18-29 years with stable Graves' hyperthyroidism. This rearrangement joins TRBV6-5 to TRBJ2-5, with D unclear. The CDR3 loop reads CASSYSNVPETQYF. In nucleotides, the CDR3 is TGTGCCAGCAGTTACTCGAATGTCCCAGAGACCCAGTACTTC.